This T cell receptor beta chain was recovered during a study of blood T cells in healthy people across ages. With 7 bases clipped from V and 2 bases from J, the junction kept 3 bases outside the gene matches. CDR1 and CDR2 from the germline V gene are MGHRA and YSYEKL. The CDR3 has 14 residues. Primed by a sample-barcoded 5' primer and a J-beta primer mix, a second PCR proceeded for about 6 to 12 cycles. TCRdb fed the 5' RACE reads into MiXCR, producing one record per CDR3 protein. The table has around 1,000,000 distinct CDR3 sequences, under 30% seen once; the top ten hold around 0.75%. These data were also reused for a study on T cells of mothers and their children.

This chain connects TRBV4-1 to TRBJ2-3, with TRBD2 matching 10 bases. This TCR came from a girl aged 2 to 9 in good health. The sequenced sample consisted of blood. The CDR3 reads CASKSGRDTDTQYF. The DNA of the CDR3 is TGCGCCAGCAAAAGCGGGAGGGACACAGATACGCAGTATTTT.